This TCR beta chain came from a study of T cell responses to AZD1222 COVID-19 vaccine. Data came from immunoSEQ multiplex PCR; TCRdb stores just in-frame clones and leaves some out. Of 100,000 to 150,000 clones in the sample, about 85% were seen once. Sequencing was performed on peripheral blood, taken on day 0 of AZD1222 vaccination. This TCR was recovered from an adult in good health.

The CDR3 DNA reads TGTGCCAGCAGCTTAGAGGGCCAAAATTCACCCCTCCACTTT. Residues: CASSLEGQNSPLHF. The chain has TRBV7-8 and TRBJ1-6, with D hard to call. This CDR3 is built from 14 residues. The germline V gene has CDR1 SGHVS and CDR2 FQNEAQ. Trimming removed 1 base from V and 7 bases from J, with 8 bases in between.